What follows are 5 T cell receptor beta chains derived from one specimen sequenced in a study of T cells in Graves' hyperthyroidism and ophthalmopathy (dated by TCRdb to the late 2010s). The library was made by multiplex PCR. TCRdb names Illumina HiSeq 2000 as the instrument used. Amplification of TCR beta CDR3 regions was carried out from RNA transcripts. For the first round of RT-PCR on the TCR CDR3, the HTBI primer set was used together with the Qiagen OneStep RT-PCR kit. TCRdb reprocessed the public reads (quality trimming at Q25 with fastp, clone calling with MiXCR) and kept in-frame beta chains. All rows with the same CDR3 protein become a single entry with the most common DNA and genes. The sample includes 250,000 to 300,000 distinct CDR3 sequences, with 15% to 20% observed a single time. In total, the top ten clones hold approximately 35% of the sample. Sequenced material: blood. The receptor source for this set is a man aged 50 to 59 with Graves' ophthalmopathy.

This clonotype has ten or more counts. V usage is TRBV3-1 and J usage is TRBJ2-1, with TRBD2 matching over 7 bases. The CDR3 is 16 residues long. Trimming at V came to 0 bases and at J to 2 bases, leaving 4 bases not matched to a gene. Germline CDR1 and CDR2: LGHDT and YNNKEL (reference sequence). CDR3 sequence (DNA): TGTGCCAGCAGCCAAGAGCTGGGAGGGCCCTACAATGAGCAGTTCTTC. This gives the protein CASSQELGGPYNEQFF.

In this sample, this clonotype turned up many times. The genes are TRBV11-2 and TRBJ2-7, with 9 bases matching TRBD1. Germline CDR1 reads SGHAT; CDR2 reads FQNNGV. This CDR3 has 15 amino acids. V lost 7 bases and J lost 2; bases outside the gene matches: 9. In DNA form, the CDR3 reads TGTGCCAGCACCTTTACGGGGACAGGGCCCTACGAGCAGTACTTC. Its translation: CASTFTGTGPYEQYF.

This clonotype was seen at least ten times. V gene TRBV27 combines with J gene TRBJ1-2, with D possibly being TRBD1 (6 bases). Germline assignment: CDR1 MNHEY and CDR2 SMNVEV (reference sequence). The CDR3 runs 15 residues. V shed 5 bases and J shed 3 bases, with 16 bases lying between them. CDR3 amino acids: CASSLSRGGYYGYTF. DNA of the CDR3: TGTGCCAGCAGTCTCTCTCGGGGGGGCTACTATGGCTACACCTTC.

This clonotype has ten or more counts. Here the CDR3 reads CASSNVGGNTEAFF. The CDR3 DNA reads TGTGCCAGCAGCAACGTCGGGGGGAACACTGAAGCTTTCTTT. This chain joins TRBV28 and TRBJ1-1; a possible D gene is TRBD1 (5 bases). This CDR3 contains 14 residues. Trimming removed 6 bases at V and 1 base at J, with 12 bases between. CDR1 and CDR2 (germline): MDHEN, SYDVKM.

This clonotype has a handful of counts. The V and J genes are TRBV27 and TRBJ2-3, with 7 bases identical to TRBD2. The CDR3 sequence is 16 residues long. V dropped 7 bases and J dropped 5; count of bases not matched to a gene: 15. Germline assignment: CDR1 MNHEY and CDR2 SMNVEV (reference sequence). CDR3 sequence: CASNFRGPGREDTQYF. In DNA form, the CDR3 reads TGTGCCAGCAATTTCCGAGGCCCGGGGAGGGAAGATACGCAGTATTTT.